These T cell receptor beta chains were read from a single sample in a study of cytomegalovirus exposure and HLA in healthy donors. TCRdb's copy holds only in-frame clones and misses some; the assay was immunoSEQ multiplex PCR. The data show under 200,000 clones, around three quarters seen once. Input material: PBMCs. All receptors come from a woman aged 25 to 39 in good health and CMV-seropositive. The CDR3 runs from the conserved cysteine through the conserved F or W. A D gene is named only where the DNA matches it firmly. Only part of the rows carry a size: once, few, many, or a class if the clone is expanded.

j_call: TRBJ2-7; clone_size: NA; v_call: TRBV10-3; d_call: NA; cdr3_aa: CAISPTIVTGSLGSTYEQYF; cdr3_nt: TGTGCCATCAGCCCAACAATAGTTACAGGGAGCTTAGGGTCCACCTACGAGCAGTACTTC
j_call: TRBJ2-3; clone_size: NA; v_call: TRBV12-5; d_call: TRBD1; cdr3_aa: CASGAPKGASSTDTQYF; cdr3_nt: TGTGCTAGTGGTGCCCCCAAGGGGGCATCAAGCACAGATACGCAGTATTTT
j_call: TRBJ2-5; clone_size: NA; v_call: TRBV5-1; d_call: TRBD1; cdr3_aa: CASSYQDRGETQYF; cdr3_nt: TGCGCCAGCAGTTATCAGGACAGGGGTGAGACCCAGTACTTC
j_call: TRBJ2-7; clone_size: NA; v_call: TRBV6-5; d_call: TRBD2; cdr3_aa: CASSYLAERPYEQYF; cdr3_nt: TGTGCCAGCAGTTATCTAGCGGAGAGGCCCTACGAGCAGTACTTC
j_call: TRBJ1-6; clone_size: few; v_call: TRBV2; d_call: NA; cdr3_aa: CASSEAHPRNSPLHF; cdr3_nt: TGTGCCAGCAGTGAAGCACATCCCCGTAATTCACCCCTCCACTTT
j_call: TRBJ2-5; clone_size: NA; v_call: TRBV10-3; d_call: TRBD2; cdr3_aa: CAISESIAGGRRETQYF; cdr3_nt: TGTGCCATCAGTGAATCGATAGCGGGGGGCCGGAGGGAGACCCAGTACTTC
j_call: TRBJ1-5; clone_size: few; v_call: TRBV5-8; d_call: NA; cdr3_aa: CASERGSRNQPQHF; cdr3_nt: TGTGCCAGCGAGCGGGGGAGTCGGAATCAGCCCCAGCATTTT
j_call: TRBJ2-7; clone_size: NA; v_call: TRBV5-1; d_call: TRBD2; cdr3_aa: CASSFVGASGGYEQYF; cdr3_nt: TGCGCCAGCAGCTTTGTCGGGGCTAGCGGGGGCTACGAGCAGTACTTC
j_call: TRBJ1-4; clone_size: NA; v_call: TRBV28; d_call: NA; cdr3_aa: CASSGLRQGEKLFF; cdr3_nt: TGTGCCAGCTCGGGACTCCGTCAAGGGGAAAAACTGTTTTTT
j_call: TRBJ2-1; clone_size: NA; v_call: TRBV9; d_call: TRBD2; cdr3_aa: CASSVAASGGVDEQFF; cdr3_nt: TGTGCCAGCAGCGTAGCGGCTAGCGGGGGGGTGGATGAGCAGTTCTTC
j_call: TRBJ2-1; clone_size: few; v_call: TRBV27; d_call: NA; cdr3_aa: CASRPYRGGSYNEQFF; cdr3_nt: TGTGCCAGCAGACCTTACAGGGGGGGTTCCTACAATGAGCAGTTCTTC
j_call: TRBJ2-1; clone_size: NA; v_call: TRBV5-4; d_call: NA; cdr3_aa: CASSSIPSNEQFF; cdr3_nt: TGTGCCAGCAGCTCAATCCCGAGTAATGAGCAGTTCTTC
j_call: TRBJ2-1; clone_size: NA; v_call: TRBV5-1; d_call: TRBD2; cdr3_aa: CASSPGTSGGLYNEQFF; cdr3_nt: TGCGCCAGCAGCCCCGGGACTAGCGGGGGACTCTACAATGAGCAGTTCTTC
j_call: TRBJ2-7; clone_size: NA; v_call: TRBV5-4; d_call: TRBD2; cdr3_aa: CASSLAGLAYEQYF; cdr3_nt: TGTGCCAGCAGCTTGGCCGGACTAGCGTACGAGCAGTACTTC
j_call: TRBJ1-2; clone_size: NA; v_call: TRBV5-5; d_call: NA; cdr3_aa: CASIPDISNYGYTF; cdr3_nt: TGTGCCAGCATCCCGGACATATCTAACTATGGCTACACCTTC
j_call: TRBJ2-7; clone_size: NA; v_call: TRBV6-6; d_call: TRBD2; cdr3_aa: CATAGLADYEQYF; cdr3_nt: TGTGCCACCGCTGGACTAGCGGATTACGAGCAGTACTTC
j_call: TRBJ1-5; clone_size: NA; v_call: TRBV19; d_call: TRBD1; cdr3_aa: CASSTRQGNSNQPQHF; cdr3_nt: TGTGCCAGTAGTACCCGACAGGGAAATAGCAATCAGCCCCAGCATTTT
j_call: TRBJ1-1; clone_size: NA; v_call: TRBV28; d_call: TRBD1; cdr3_aa: CASSLTGQGGWGTEAFF; cdr3_nt: TGTGCCAGCAGTTTAACTGGACAGGGTGGCTGGGGCACTGAAGCTTTCTTT
j_call: TRBJ2-7; clone_size: NA; v_call: TRBV5-6; d_call: NA; cdr3_aa: CASSLGYGQQSYEQYF; cdr3_nt: TGTGCCAGCAGCTTGGGATACGGACAACAGTCCTACGAGCAGTACTTC
j_call: TRBJ1-2; clone_size: NA; v_call: TRBV11-2; d_call: TRBD1; cdr3_aa: CASSLDRGQDGYTF; cdr3_nt: TGTGCCAGCAGCCTCGACAGGGGGCAGGATGGCTACACCTTC
j_call: TRBJ2-3; clone_size: NA; v_call: TRBV4-2; d_call: TRBD2; cdr3_aa: CASRVGGTSTDTQYF; cdr3_nt: TGTGCCAGCAGAGTGGGGGGGACTAGCACAGATACGCAGTATTTT
j_call: TRBJ2-3; clone_size: NA; v_call: TRBV10-2; d_call: TRBD1; cdr3_aa: CASKWGRGGGNTQYF; cdr3_nt: TGCGCCAGCAAGTGGGGCCGAGGGGGCGGAAATACGCAGTATTTT
j_call: TRBJ1-1; clone_size: NA; v_call: TRBV6-5; d_call: NA; cdr3_aa: CASSYTGNTEAFF; cdr3_nt: TGTGCCAGCAGTTACACTGGGAACACTGAAGCTTTCTTT
j_call: TRBJ1-1; clone_size: NA; v_call: TRBV6-5; d_call: NA; cdr3_aa: CASSFGQRNTEAFF; cdr3_nt: TGTGCCAGCAGTTTTGGACAGCGTAACACTGAAGCTTTCTTT
j_call: TRBJ2-4; clone_size: once; v_call: TRBV6-1; d_call: NA; cdr3_aa: CASSVGSVNNIQYF; cdr3_nt: TGTGCCAGCAGCGTCGGTTCCGTGAATAACATTCAGTACTTC
j_call: TRBJ1-2; clone_size: few; v_call: TRBV5-8; d_call: NA; cdr3_aa: CASSFFGRGYGYTF; cdr3_nt: TGTGCCAGCAGCTTTTTTGGCAGGGGTTATGGCTACACCTTC
j_call: TRBJ1-1; clone_size: NA; v_call: TRBV6-5; d_call: NA; cdr3_aa: CASTYREGNTEAFF; cdr3_nt: TGTGCCAGCACATACAGGGAGGGGAACACTGAAGCTTTCTTT
j_call: TRBJ1-5; clone_size: NA; v_call: TRBV19; d_call: NA; cdr3_aa: CASRDSARQPQHF; cdr3_nt: TGTGCCAGTAGGGACAGTGCCCGTCAGCCCCAGCATTTT
j_call: TRBJ2-5; clone_size: few; v_call: TRBV16; d_call: NA; cdr3_aa: CASSQFGGGQETQYF; cdr3_nt: TGTGCCAGCAGCCAATTTGGAGGAGGGCAAGAGACCCAGTACTTC
j_call: TRBJ2-3; clone_size: NA; v_call: TRBV29-1; d_call: NA; cdr3_aa: CSVGGQSSTDTQYF; cdr3_nt: TGCAGCGTGGGGGGACAGTCTAGCACAGATACGCAGTATTTT
j_call: TRBJ1-3; clone_size: NA; v_call: TRBV4-1; d_call: NA; cdr3_aa: CASSRLGALFAGNTIYF; cdr3_nt: TGCGCCAGCAGCAGGTTGGGGGCGTTGTTTGCTGGAAACACCATATATTTT
j_call: TRBJ2-3; clone_size: NA; v_call: TRBV10-3; d_call: TRBD2; cdr3_aa: CAIRAGGPEGTQYF; cdr3_nt: TGTGCCATCAGAGCGGGGGGGCCCGAGGGGACGCAGTATTTT
j_call: TRBJ1-6; clone_size: NA; v_call: TRBV5-5; d_call: NA; cdr3_aa: CASSLGQGRNSPLHF; cdr3_nt: TGTGCCAGCAGCTTGGGTCAGGGAAGGAATTCACCCCTCCACTTT
j_call: TRBJ2-7; clone_size: NA; v_call: TRBV7-2; d_call: NA; cdr3_aa: CASTTLANEQYF; cdr3_nt: TGTGCCAGCACCACGCTAGCGAACGAGCAGTACTTC
j_call: TRBJ2-7; clone_size: NA; v_call: TRBV30; d_call: TRBD1; cdr3_aa: CAWSGNRGSSYEQYF; cdr3_nt: TGTGCCTGGAGCGGAAACAGGGGAAGCTCCTACGAGCAGTACTTC
j_call: TRBJ1-2; clone_size: NA; v_call: TRBV5-1; d_call: NA; cdr3_aa: CASSLGQTYGYTF; cdr3_nt: TGCGCCAGCAGCTTGGGGCAAACCTATGGCTACACCTTC
j_call: TRBJ2-7; clone_size: NA; v_call: TRBV5-1; d_call: NA; cdr3_aa: CASSLIAGADYEQYF; cdr3_nt: TGCGCCAGCAGCTTGATCGCAGGGGCCGACTACGAGCAGTACTTC
j_call: TRBJ1-3; clone_size: NA; v_call: TRBV30; d_call: TRBD1; cdr3_aa: CAWRETGGGNTIYF; cdr3_nt: TGTGCCTGGAGGGAGACAGGGGGCGGAAACACCATATATTTT
j_call: TRBJ2-2; clone_size: NA; v_call: TRBV4-1; d_call: TRBD2; cdr3_aa: CASSQGTAGVLNTGELFF; cdr3_nt: TGCGCCAGCAGCCAAGGGACGGCGGGGGTCTTGAACACCGGGGAGCTGTTTTTT
j_call: TRBJ1-5; clone_size: NA; v_call: TRBV10-3; d_call: TRBD1; cdr3_aa: CAISERDRDQPQHF; cdr3_nt: TGTGCCATCAGTGAAAGGGACAGGGACCAGCCCCAGCATTTT
j_call: TRBJ2-1; clone_size: NA; v_call: TRBV5-1; d_call: NA; cdr3_aa: CASSLVLANEQFF; cdr3_nt: TGCGCCAGCAGCTTGGTGCTAGCCAATGAGCAGTTCTTC
j_call: TRBJ1-1; clone_size: NA; v_call: TRBV11-2; d_call: NA; cdr3_aa: CASSLVGAGTEAFF; cdr3_nt: TGTGCCAGCAGCTTAGTCGGGGCGGGAACTGAAGCTTTCTTT
j_call: TRBJ2-2; clone_size: few; v_call: TRBV18; d_call: TRBD1; cdr3_aa: CASSLRTGNTGELFF; cdr3_nt: TGTGCCAGCTCACTTCGGACAGGGAACACCGGGGAGCTGTTTTTT
j_call: TRBJ1-2; clone_size: NA; v_call: TRBV9; d_call: NA; cdr3_aa: CASSVEVGGVGGYTF; cdr3_nt: TGTGCCAGCAGCGTAGAAGTCGGAGGGGTTGGCGGCTACACCTTC
j_call: TRBJ1-4; clone_size: NA; v_call: TRBV18; d_call: TRBD1; cdr3_aa: CASSPKTNRGWDEKLFF; cdr3_nt: TGTGCCAGCTCTCCTAAAACTAACAGGGGGTGGGATGAAAAACTGTTTTTT
j_call: TRBJ1-1; clone_size: NA; v_call: TRBV9; d_call: TRBD1; cdr3_aa: CASSATGQSYTEAFF; cdr3_nt: TGTGCCAGCAGCGCGACGGGACAGTCGTACACTGAAGCTTTCTTT
j_call: TRBJ1-2; clone_size: NA; v_call: TRBV27; d_call: TRBD1; cdr3_aa: CASRERSDRGLRYGYTF; cdr3_nt: TGTGCCAGCCGCGAACGTTCAGACAGGGGGCTTCGCTATGGCTACACCTTC
j_call: TRBJ1-1; clone_size: NA; v_call: TRBV30; d_call: NA; cdr3_aa: CAWRRIGGRDTEAFF; cdr3_nt: TGTGCCTGGAGGAGGATTGGGGGCCGGGACACTGAAGCTTTCTTT
j_call: TRBJ2-2; clone_size: few; v_call: TRBV6-5; d_call: NA; cdr3_aa: CASSYGPTGELFF; cdr3_nt: TGTGCCAGCAGTTACGGGCCAACCGGGGAGCTGTTTTTT
j_call: TRBJ2-3; clone_size: once; v_call: TRBV2; d_call: TRBD2; cdr3_aa: CASRRGGLTADTQYF; cdr3_nt: TGTGCCAGCAGGCGGGGGGGCTTGACGGCAGATACGCAGTATTTT
j_call: TRBJ2-3; clone_size: NA; v_call: TRBV7-2; d_call: NA; cdr3_aa: CASSPYTRPDTQYF; cdr3_nt: TGTGCCAGCAGCCCCTATACGAGGCCAGATACGCAGTATTTT
j_call: TRBJ1-1; clone_size: NA; v_call: TRBV2; d_call: NA; cdr3_aa: CASSEALARNTEAFF; cdr3_nt: TGTGCCAGCAGTGAAGCGCTTGCCAGGAACACTGAAGCTTTCTTT
j_call: TRBJ2-2; clone_size: NA; v_call: TRBV7-2; d_call: TRBD1; cdr3_aa: CASSPGQGTGELFF; cdr3_nt: TGTGCCAGCAGCCCCGGACAGGGCACCGGGGAGCTGTTTTTT